This T cell receptor beta chain comes out of a study of CD8 T cells in Susac syndrome. Study-level results: As acknowledged by the study, its TCR sequencing and HLA analysis included a relatively small number of individuals.

Reverse transcription of roughly 0.5 to 1 ug RNA was performed with random hexamers. TCRdb reprocessed the immunoSEQ multiplex PCR reads with MiXCR, giving one entry per CDR3 protein. The sample yields about 150,000 distinct CDR3 sequences, more than 90% seen once. With respect to this clonotype: Its specificity is not known.

The V and J ends lost 3 bases and 5 bases respectively, with 10 bases between them. CDR1 is SNHLY, CDR2 FYNNEI, per germline. There are 13 residues in the CDR3. The sequenced sample consisted of CD4+ T cells from PBMCs. The receptor's source is a human donor with Susac syndrome. The chain recombines TRBV2 with TRBJ2-5; no definite D call. CDR3 nucleotides: TGTGCCAGCAGTGAGCGGCGGTTGGAGACCCAGTACTTC. Encoded protein: CASSERRLETQYF. The variable domain in full, with the rest retrieved from reference TRBV2 and TRBJ2-5, is EPEVTQTPSHQVTQMGQEVILRCVPISNHLYFYWYRQILGQKVEFLVSFYNNEISEKSEIFDDQFSVERPDGSNFTLKIRSTKLEDSAMYFCASSERRLETQYFGPGTRLLVL.